This entry lists 30 T cell receptor beta chains sequenced from one sample in a study of siplizumab effects on memory and regulatory T cells. Assay: immunoSEQ multiplex PCR; the TCRdb copy retains only in-frame clones and omits some. The sample has just over 40,000 clones, 89% seen once. The sequenced material came from naive CD4+ T cells sorted from blood. These receptors were collected from a human donor in good health.

The gene calls are TRBV19 and TRBJ1-1; 7 positions agree with TRBD1. The V segment lost 8 bases and the J segment 4 bases; nucleotides outside the gene matches: 7. The CDR3 is made up of 13 amino acids. Germline V gene lookup returns CDR1 LNHDA and CDR2 SQIVND (reference sequence). In nucleotides, the CDR3 is TGTGCCAGTTTCGACAGGGATGGCACTGAAGCTTTCTTT. This encodes CASFDRDGTEAFF. The full variable domain, completed using reference TRBV19 and TRBJ1-1, is DGGITQSPKYLFRKEGQNVTLSCEQNLNHDAMYWYRQDPGQGLRLIYYSQIVNDFQKGDIAEGYSVSREKKESFPLTVTSAQKNPTAFYLCASFDRDGTEAFFGQGTRLTVV.

The V call is TRBV21-1, the J call TRBJ2-3; the table's D call, TRBD1, has no DNA check behind it. TRBV21-1 is recorded as a pseudogene. The CDR3 runs 16 residues. CDR3 DNA sequence: TGTGCCAGCAGCAAAGTAGGCAGGGGGTTATCAGATACGCAGTATTTT. Translation gives CASSKVGRGLSDTQYF.

This sequence joins TRBV6-5 and TRBJ2-1; 13 bases align to TRBD2. Per the germline V gene, CDR1 is MNHEY and CDR2 is SVGAGI. With V trimmed by 4 bases and J by 10 bases, 7 bases remained unmatched. This CDR3 comprises 15 residues. CDR3 in amino acids: CASSSLTSGRGEQFF. In nucleotides, the CDR3 is TGTGCCAGCAGTTCCCTCACTAGCGGGAGGGGGGAGCAGTTCTTC.

V is TRBV2 and J is TRBJ2-7; possibly TRBD1 for D (5 bases). The V gene lost 8 bases and the J gene lost 5 bases, with 13 bases spanning the gap. CDR3 length: 12 residues. The germline gives CDR1 SNHLY, CDR2 FYNNEI. CDR3 bases: TGTGCCAGCGGCCAGGGCCCCCACGAGCAGTACTTC. This encodes CASGQGPHEQYF.

Only one count was recorded for this clone. This chain connects TRBV4-2 to TRBJ1-3; no firm D call. Germline V gene lookup returns CDR1 LGHNA and CDR2 YNFKEQ. The CDR3 sequence is 13 residues long. Trimming took 0 bases from V and 4 from J, leaving 4 bases between them. The CDR3 DNA sequence: TGTGCCAGCAGCCAAGAACAGGGAAACACCATATATTTT. This gives the protein CASSQEQGNTIYF.

The rearrangement joins TRBV11-3 to TRBJ2-1; D not resolved. The CDR3 has 13 amino acids. V was cut by 2 bases and J by 7 bases, with 9 bases left in between. Germline values: CDR1 SGHNT, CDR2 YENEEA. CDR3 loop: CASSLRGKNEQFF. Written as DNA, the CDR3 is TGTGCCAGCAGCTTACGCGGAAAAAATGAGCAGTTCTTC.

This chain connects TRBV5-1 to TRBJ1-1; perhaps TRBD1 as D (5 bases). This CDR3 region has 15 residues. The V gene lost 4 bases and the J gene lost 3 bases, with 16 bases spanning the gap. Germline V gene data show CDR1 as SGHRS and CDR2 as YFSETQ. The CDR3 sequence: CASSLGDGVYTEAFF. CDR3 nucleotide sequence: TGCGCCAGCAGCCTGGGGGACGGAGTATACACTGAAGCTTTCTTT.

J is TRBJ2-1 and V is TRBV7-2; TRBD2 matches at 10 bases. The germline CDR1 and CDR2 sequences are SGHTA and FQGNSA. The V and J ends lost 5 bases and 6 bases, in that order; junction bases with no gene match: 7. The CDR3 is made up of 15 amino acids. The CDR3 spells CASSRGLAGVNEQFF. CDR3 coding DNA: TGTGCCAGCAGCCGGGGGCTAGCGGGAGTCAATGAGCAGTTCTTC.

The chain is built from TRBV5-6 and TRBJ2-1; 10 bases map to TRBD2. This CDR3 comprises 15 residues. Per the germline V gene, CDR1 is SGHDT and CDR2 is YYEEEE. V dropped 1 base and J dropped 9; count of bases not matched to a gene: 7. CDR3 region: CASSLLLAGLGEQFF. The CDR3 DNA reads as TGTGCCAGCAGCTTGTTACTAGCGGGATTGGGTGAGCAGTTCTTC.

This clone has only a few counts. The V gene is TRBV2, the J gene TRBJ1-5; no clear D. Germline V lookup: CDR1 SNHLY, CDR2 FYNNEI. The CDR3 is 14 residues long. V was clipped by 6 bases and J by 6 bases, with 15 bases between them. In nucleotides, the CDR3 is TGTGCCAGCAGGGCCAGAACGGGCGGTCAGCCCCAGCATTTT. Translating gives CASRARTGGQPQHF.

V usage is TRBV10-1 and J usage is TRBJ2-1; the match to TRBD2 covers 12 bases. Unmatched junction bases numbered 8, after V lost 5 bases and J lost 6 bases. The CDR3 contains 16 residues. Germline V lookup: CDR1 WNHNN, CDR2 SYGVQD (reference sequence). DNA for the CDR3: TGCGCCAGCAGTCATACCCGGACTAGCGGGGTCAATGAGCAGTTCTTC. Its protein product is CASSHTRTSGVNEQFF.

The rearrangement links TRBV6-5 to TRBJ2-3; D tentatively fits TRBD1 or TRBD2 (6 bases each). Germline lookup yields CDR1 MNHEY and CDR2 SVGAGI. The ends were cut back, 10 bases at V and 3 bases at J, with 14 bases in the middle. This CDR3 region has 13 residues. CDR3 region: CATRGGITDTQYF. The CDR3 DNA reads as TGTGCCACGAGAGGGGGGATTACAGATACGCAGTATTTT.

This sequence joins TRBV7-2 and TRBJ2-1, with D perhaps assigned TRBD1 or TRBD2 (7 bases each). Trimming left V 5 bases short and J 5 bases short, with 13 bases between. The germline V gene has CDR1 SGHTA and CDR2 FQGNSA. The CDR3 has 14 amino acids. The CDR3 DNA sequence: TGTGCCAGCAGCCCCCAGGGGGGGGACAATGAGCAGTTCTTC. This gives the protein CASSPQGGDNEQFF.

The chain is built from TRBV23-1 and TRBJ1-2; D gene ambiguous. TRBV23-1 is assigned to the ORF class and has an uncertain function. V lost 8 bases and J 5 bases, leaving 0 bases between the germline ends. The CDR3 consists of 8 residues. CDR3 protein: CASYGYTF. In nucleotides, the CDR3 is TGCGCCAGCTATGGCTACACCTTC.

The chain joins TRBV5-1 to TRBJ2-2; TRBD1 matches at 7 bases. The CDR3 covers 15 residues. The trim removed 5 bases at V and 0 bases at J, leaving 4 bases unmatched. The germline gives CDR1 SGHRS, CDR2 YFSETQ. The DNA for the CDR3 is TGCGCCAGCAGGAAGGGACAGCCGAACACCGGGGAGCTGTTTTTT. Translated: CASRKGQPNTGELFF.

The chain is built from TRBV5-4 and TRBJ2-3; D may be TRBD1 (6 bases). CDR1 is SGHNT, CDR2 YYREEE, per germline (reference sequence). Between the trimmed V and J ends, which lost 6 bases and 4 bases, there was a span of 15 bases. This CDR3 has 14 amino acids. The CDR3: CASTRGRGADTQYF. The CDR3 region has the DNA TGTGCCAGCACCAGGGGTAGGGGCGCAGATACGCAGTATTTT.

V usage is TRBV6-1 and J usage is TRBJ2-5, with TRBD1 matching 8 bases. Germline CDR1 reads MNHNS; CDR2 reads SASEGT. The CDR3 extends over 13 amino acids. V shed 5 bases, J shed 5 bases, and the junction held 4 bases outside the gene matches. CDR3 sequence (DNA): TGTGCCAGCAGTTTCCGGGACAGGGAGACCCAGTACTTC. Protein product: CASSFRDRETQYF.

The chain carries TRBV28 and TRBJ1-2, with D unclear. Deletions cut 3 bases from V and 5 bases from J, with 13 bases between. The V gene's germline CDR1 is MDHEN and CDR2 SYDVKM. The length of the CDR3 is 14 residues. CDR3 coding DNA: TGTGCCAGCAGTTTGCGGCGGGTATCGTATGGCTACACCTTC. Translated, it gives CASSLRRVSYGYTF.

The V gene is TRBV21-1, the J gene TRBJ1-5; no check of the table's D call, TRBD1, against the DNA was made. TRBV21-1 is a known pseudogene. The CDR3 length is 19 residues. CDR3 nucleotides: TGTGCCAGCAGCGAACCAAGGGGGACAGGGGAGCATAGCAATCAGCCCCAGCATTTT. It is translated as CASSEPRGTGEHSNQPQHF.

The chain carries TRBV5-1 and TRBJ2-1; 8 nucleotides agree with TRBD2. CDR1 is SGHRS and CDR2 is YFSETQ in the germline V gene. The CDR3 has 15 residues. With 2 bases clipped from V and 7 bases from J, the junction kept 8 bases outside the gene matches. The CDR3 nucleotides read TGCGCCAGCAGCTTAGGGGCGGGGGGATGGAATGAGCAGTTCTTC. It encodes CASSLGAGGWNEQFF.

The V call is TRBV4-1, the J call TRBJ1-2, with a tentative D call TRBD1 (5 bases). The CDR3 loop spans 18 amino acids. Trimming shortened V by 0 bases and J by 4 bases, and 21 bases separated the two germline ends. Germline V gene lookup returns CDR1 MGHRA and CDR2 YSYEKL. In nucleotides, the CDR3 is TGCGCCAGCAGCCAAGATTCGGGGGGTACAGCTCGGGCCTATGGCTACACCTTC. Translation: CASSQDSGGTARAYGYTF.

The V call is TRBV19, the J call TRBJ2-2, with D hard to call. Germline V gene lookup returns CDR1 LNHDA and CDR2 SQIVND (reference sequence). The CDR3 totals 12 residues. V was shortened by 0 bases and J by 7 bases, with 3 bases between the two germline ends. CDR3 amino acids: CASSIEYGELFF. In DNA, the CDR3 is TGTGCCAGTAGTATAGAGTACGGGGAGCTGTTTTTT.

This clone came up a few times. The chain combines TRBV18 with TRBJ1-6; D unclear. Germline loops: CDR1 KGHSH, CDR2 LQKENI. This CDR3 is built from 15 residues. Deletions cut 2 bases from V and 5 bases from J, with 10 bases between. The CDR3 protein is CASSPSPPNNSPLHF. CDR3 bases: TGTGCCAGCTCACCATCGCCACCCAATAATTCACCCCTCCACTTT.

CDR3 residues: CASSSVAGGVTYEQYF. The CDR3 DNA is TGTGCCAGCAGCTCCGTAGCGGGGGGTGTTACCTACGAGCAGTACTTC. The rearrangement links TRBV7-9 to TRBJ2-7; 10 bases fit TRBD2. Trimming cost V 4 bases and J 2 bases; bases outside gene matches: 8. Per germline, CDR1 SEHNR and CDR2 FQNEAQ (reference sequence). The CDR3 is 16 amino acids.

The rearrangement links TRBV6-1 to TRBJ2-5; 10 nucleotides agree with TRBD2. From germline, CDR1 is MNHNS and CDR2 SASEGT. The CDR3 is 18 amino acids. J was trimmed by 5 bases and V by 4 bases; bases with no gene match: 16. CDR3 DNA sequence: TGTGCCAGCAGTGCCGGTGTACTAGCGGGAACTCCATGGGAGACCCAGTACTTC. Its protein is CASSAGVLAGTPWETQYF.

The chain links TRBV28 to TRBJ2-7, with 8 bases identical to TRBD1. CDR1 is MDHEN, CDR2 SYDVKM, per germline. The CDR3 totals 15 residues. V lost 6 bases and J lost 2; bases outside the gene matches: 9. In DNA, the CDR3 is TGTGCCAGCAGCCCCGGGACAGGTCATACCTACGAGCAGTACTTC. It encodes CASSPGTGHTYEQYF. The whole variable domain, remainder taken from reference TRBV28 and TRBJ2-7, is DVKVTQSSRYLVKRTGEKVFLECVQDMDHENMFWYRQDPGLGLRLIYFSYDVKMKEKGDIPEGYSVSREKKERFSLILESASTNQTSMYLCASSPGTGHTYEQYFGPGTRLTVT.

The chain recombines TRBV6-6 with TRBJ1-2, with D unclear. CDR3 length equals 15 residues. Germline V CDR1 and CDR2: MNHNY, SVGAGI (reference sequence). V lost 2 bases, J lost 3 bases, and 13 bases lay in between. CDR3 in amino acids: CASSYAGYLDYGYTF. CDR3 sequence (DNA): TGTGCCAGCAGTTACGCGGGGTATTTGGACTATGGCTACACCTTC.

V usage is TRBV18 and J usage is TRBJ1-2, with D maybe TRBD1 (6 bases). CDR1 and CDR2 (germline): KGHSH, LQKENI. The CDR3 extends over 14 amino acids. V was trimmed by 1 base and J by 3 bases, leaving 9 bases between them. CDR3 sequence reads: CASSPQGGDYGYTF. CDR3 DNA: TGTGCCAGCTCACCACAGGGGGGCGACTATGGCTACACCTTC.

The chain links TRBV7-2 to TRBJ2-5; D not certain. CDR3 length equals 11 residues. Looked up from germline, CDR1 is SGHTA and CDR2 is FQGNSA. Trimming stripped 5 bases from V and 2 bases from J, with 3 bases between. This chain's CDR3 is CASSPQETQYF. CDR3 in DNA: TGTGCCAGCAGCCCTCAAGAGACCCAGTACTTC. Variable domain in full (rest from reference TRBV7-2 and TRBJ2-5): GAGVSQSPSNKVTEKGKDVELRCDPISGHTALYWYRQSLGQGLEFLIYFQGNSAPDKSGLPSDRFSAERTGGSVSTLTIQRTQQEDSAVYLCASSPQETQYFGPGTRLLVL.

The J gene is TRBJ1-1, the V gene TRBV29-1; D not resolved. V lost 5 bases and J 6 bases, leaving 16 bases between the germline ends. This CDR3 contains 13 residues. CDR1 SQVTM and CDR2 ANQGSEA come from the germline V gene. In DNA, the CDR3 is TGCAGCGTTTCACGGGTCCTTGCCGCTGAAGCTTTCTTT. Its translation: CSVSRVLAAEAFF.